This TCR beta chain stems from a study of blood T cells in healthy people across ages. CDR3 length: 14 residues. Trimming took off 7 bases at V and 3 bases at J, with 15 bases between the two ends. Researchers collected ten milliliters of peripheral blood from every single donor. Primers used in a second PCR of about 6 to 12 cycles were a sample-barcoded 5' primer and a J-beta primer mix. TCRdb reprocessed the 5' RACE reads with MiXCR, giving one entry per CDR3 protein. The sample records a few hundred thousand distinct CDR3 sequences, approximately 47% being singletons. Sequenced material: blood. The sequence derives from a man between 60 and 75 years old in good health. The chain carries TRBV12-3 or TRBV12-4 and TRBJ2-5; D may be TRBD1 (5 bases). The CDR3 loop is CASTTDRDKETQYF. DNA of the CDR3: TGTGCCAGCACCACTGACAGAGATAAAGAGACCCAGTACTTC.